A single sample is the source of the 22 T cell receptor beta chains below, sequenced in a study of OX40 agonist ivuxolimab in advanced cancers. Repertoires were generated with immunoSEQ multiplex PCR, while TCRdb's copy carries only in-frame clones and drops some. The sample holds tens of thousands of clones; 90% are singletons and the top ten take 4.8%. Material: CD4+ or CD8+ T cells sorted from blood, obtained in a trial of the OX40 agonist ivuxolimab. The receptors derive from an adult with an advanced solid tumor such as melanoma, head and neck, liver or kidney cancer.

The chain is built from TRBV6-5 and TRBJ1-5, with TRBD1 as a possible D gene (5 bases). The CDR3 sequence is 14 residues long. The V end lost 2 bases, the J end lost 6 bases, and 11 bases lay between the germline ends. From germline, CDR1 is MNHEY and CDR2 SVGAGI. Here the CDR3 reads CASSYRRASQPQHF. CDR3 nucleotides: TGTGCCAGCAGTTACCGCAGGGCAAGTCAGCCCCAGCATTTT.

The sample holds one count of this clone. CDR3 amino acids: CASSGQVGGYNEQFF. The CDR3 nucleotides are TGTGCCAGCAGCGGTCAGGTCGGGGGCTACAATGAGCAGTTCTTC. V and J are TRBV9 and TRBJ2-1; D might be TRBD2 (6 bases). The CDR3 runs 15 residues. Trimming cost V 3 bases and J 3 bases, with 13 bases left between them. Germline values: CDR1 SGDLS, CDR2 YYNGEE.

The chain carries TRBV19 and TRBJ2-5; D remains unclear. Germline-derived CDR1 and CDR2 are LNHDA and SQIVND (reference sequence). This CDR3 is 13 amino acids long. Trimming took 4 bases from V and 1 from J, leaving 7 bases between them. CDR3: CASSRSTQETQYF. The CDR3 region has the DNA TGTGCCAGTAGTAGGTCTACCCAAGAGACCCAGTACTTC.

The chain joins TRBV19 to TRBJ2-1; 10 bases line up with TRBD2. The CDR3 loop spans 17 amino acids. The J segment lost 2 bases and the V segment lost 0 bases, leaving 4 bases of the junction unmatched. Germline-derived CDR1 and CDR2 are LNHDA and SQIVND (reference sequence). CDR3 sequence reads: CASSIDRAGGAYNEQFF. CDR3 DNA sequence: TGTGCCAGTAGTATAGATCGAGCGGGAGGGGCCTACAATGAGCAGTTCTTC.

In DNA, the CDR3 is TGTGCCAGCAGTAAAACCGACGGGAACTACAATGAGCAGTTCTTC. The encoded protein is CASSKTDGNYNEQFF. V is TRBV2 and J is TRBJ2-1, with TRBD2 as a possible D gene (5 bases). There are 15 residues in the CDR3. Per the germline V gene, CDR1 is SNHLY and CDR2 is FYNNEI. Between the trimmed V and J ends, which lost 5 bases and 3 bases, there was a span of 14 bases.

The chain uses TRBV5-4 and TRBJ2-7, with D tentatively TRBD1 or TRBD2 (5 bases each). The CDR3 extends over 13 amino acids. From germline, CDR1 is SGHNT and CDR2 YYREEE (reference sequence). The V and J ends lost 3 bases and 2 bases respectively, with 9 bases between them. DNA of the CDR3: TGTGCCAGCAGCTGGGACCCCGCCTACGAGCAGTACTTC. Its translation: CASSWDPAYEQYF.

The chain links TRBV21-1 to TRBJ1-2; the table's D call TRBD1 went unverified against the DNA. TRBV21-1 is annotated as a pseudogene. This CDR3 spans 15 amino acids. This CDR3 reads CASSTRDSANYGYTF. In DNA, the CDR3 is TGTGCCAGCAGCACCCGGGACAGCGCTAACTATGGCTACACCTTC.

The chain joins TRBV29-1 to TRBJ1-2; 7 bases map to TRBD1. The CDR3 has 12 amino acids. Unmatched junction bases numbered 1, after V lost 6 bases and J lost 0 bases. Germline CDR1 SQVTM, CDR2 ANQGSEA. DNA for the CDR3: TGCAGCGTCGGACAGGCTAACTATGGCTACACCTTC. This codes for CSVGQANYGYTF.

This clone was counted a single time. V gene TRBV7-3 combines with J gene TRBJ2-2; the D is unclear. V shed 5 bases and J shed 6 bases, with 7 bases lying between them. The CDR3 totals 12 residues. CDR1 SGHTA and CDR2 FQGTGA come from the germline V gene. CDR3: CASSTPPGELFF. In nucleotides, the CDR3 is TGTGCCAGCAGCACCCCGCCCGGGGAGCTGTTTTTT.

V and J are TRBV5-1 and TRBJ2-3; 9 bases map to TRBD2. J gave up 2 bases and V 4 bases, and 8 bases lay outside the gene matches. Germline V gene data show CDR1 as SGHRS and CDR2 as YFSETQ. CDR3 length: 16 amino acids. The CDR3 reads CASSTRLAATTDTQYF. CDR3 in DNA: TGCGCCAGCAGCACCCGACTAGCGGCCACCACAGATACGCAGTATTTT.

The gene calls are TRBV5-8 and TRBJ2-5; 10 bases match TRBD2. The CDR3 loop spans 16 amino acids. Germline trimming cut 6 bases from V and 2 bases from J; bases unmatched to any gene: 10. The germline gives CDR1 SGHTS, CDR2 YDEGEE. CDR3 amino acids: CASMHGLAGAQETQYF. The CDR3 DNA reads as TGTGCCAGCATGCACGGGCTAGCGGGGGCGCAAGAGACCCAGTACTTC.

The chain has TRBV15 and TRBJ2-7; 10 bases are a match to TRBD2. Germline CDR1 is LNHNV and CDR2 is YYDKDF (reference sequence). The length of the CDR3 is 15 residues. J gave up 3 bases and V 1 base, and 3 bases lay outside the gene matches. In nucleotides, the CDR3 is TGTGCCACCAGCAGAGGGGGACTAGCGAGCTACGAGCAGTACTTC. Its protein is CATSRGGLASYEQYF.

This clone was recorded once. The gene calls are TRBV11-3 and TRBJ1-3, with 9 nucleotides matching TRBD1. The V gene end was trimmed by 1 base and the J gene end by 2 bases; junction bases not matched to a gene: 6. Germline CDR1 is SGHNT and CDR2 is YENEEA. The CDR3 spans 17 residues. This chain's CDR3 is CASSLGGQGSAGNTIYF. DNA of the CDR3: TGTGCCAGCAGCTTAGGGGGACAGGGAAGTGCTGGAAACACCATATATTTT.

CDR3 nucleotides: TGTGCCAGCAGCTCCACTAGCAGCTCCTACAATGAGCAGTTCTTC. It codes for CASSSTSSSYNEQFF. The rearrangement uses TRBV11-1 and TRBJ2-1, with D possibly being TRBD2 (6 bases). V dropped 4 bases and J dropped 0 bases, with 10 bases sitting between them. This CDR3 is built from 15 residues. The germline CDR1 and CDR2 sequences are SGHAT and FQDESV (reference sequence).

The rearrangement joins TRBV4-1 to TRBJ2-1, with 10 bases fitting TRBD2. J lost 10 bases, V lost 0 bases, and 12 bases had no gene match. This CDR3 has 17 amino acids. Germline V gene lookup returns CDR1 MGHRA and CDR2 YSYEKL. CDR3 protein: CASSQEPGLAYMEEQFF. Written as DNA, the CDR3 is TGCGCCAGCAGCCAAGAGCCGGGACTAGCGTATATGGAGGAGCAGTTCTTC.

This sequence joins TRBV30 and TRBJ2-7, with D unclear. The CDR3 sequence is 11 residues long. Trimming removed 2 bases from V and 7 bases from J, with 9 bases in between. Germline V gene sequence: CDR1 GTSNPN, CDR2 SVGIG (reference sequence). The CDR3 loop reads CAWSLTREQYF. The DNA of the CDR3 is TGTGCCTGGAGTCTGACTCGGGAGCAGTACTTC.

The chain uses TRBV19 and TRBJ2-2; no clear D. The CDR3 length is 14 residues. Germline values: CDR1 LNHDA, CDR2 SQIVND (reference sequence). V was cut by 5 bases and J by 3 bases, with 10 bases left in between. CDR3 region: CASSLNVDTGELFF. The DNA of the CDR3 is TGTGCCAGTAGTTTGAATGTGGACACCGGGGAGCTGTTTTTT.

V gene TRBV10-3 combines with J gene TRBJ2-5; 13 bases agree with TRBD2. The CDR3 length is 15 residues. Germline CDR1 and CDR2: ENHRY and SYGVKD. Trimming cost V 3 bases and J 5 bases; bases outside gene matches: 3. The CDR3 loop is CAISDTSGGAETQYF. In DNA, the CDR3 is TGTGCCATCAGTGACACTAGCGGGGGGGCGGAGACCCAGTACTTC.

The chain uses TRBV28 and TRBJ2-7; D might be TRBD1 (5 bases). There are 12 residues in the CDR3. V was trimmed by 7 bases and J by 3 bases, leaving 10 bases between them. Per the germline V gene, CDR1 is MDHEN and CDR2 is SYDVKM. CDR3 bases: TGTGCCAGCACAGGGCAGTACTACGAGCAGTACTTC. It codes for CASTGQYYEQYF. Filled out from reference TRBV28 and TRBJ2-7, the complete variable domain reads DVKVTQSSRYLVKRTGEKVFLECVQDMDHENMFWYRQDPGLGLRLIYFSYDVKMKEKGDIPEGYSVSREKKERFSLILESASTNQTSMYLCASTGQYYEQYFGPGTRLTVT.

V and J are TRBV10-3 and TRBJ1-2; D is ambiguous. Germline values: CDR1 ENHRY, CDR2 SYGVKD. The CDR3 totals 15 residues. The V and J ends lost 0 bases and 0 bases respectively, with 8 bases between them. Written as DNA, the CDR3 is TGTGCCATCAGTGAGTCGGTGGGTTCTAACTATGGCTACACCTTC. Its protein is CAISESVGSNYGYTF.

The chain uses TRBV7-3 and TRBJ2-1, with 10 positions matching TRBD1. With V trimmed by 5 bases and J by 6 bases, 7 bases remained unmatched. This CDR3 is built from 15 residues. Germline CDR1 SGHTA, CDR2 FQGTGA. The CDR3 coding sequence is TGTGCCAGCAGCCGGGACAGGGGCGTTACCAATGAGCAGTTCTTC. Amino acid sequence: CASSRDRGVTNEQFF.

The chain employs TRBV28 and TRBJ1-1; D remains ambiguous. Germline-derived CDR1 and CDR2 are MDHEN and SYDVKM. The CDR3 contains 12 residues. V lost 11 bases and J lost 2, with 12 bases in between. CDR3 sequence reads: CASAWPNTEAFF. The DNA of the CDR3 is TGTGCCTCGGCTTGGCCAAACACTGAAGCTTTCTTT.